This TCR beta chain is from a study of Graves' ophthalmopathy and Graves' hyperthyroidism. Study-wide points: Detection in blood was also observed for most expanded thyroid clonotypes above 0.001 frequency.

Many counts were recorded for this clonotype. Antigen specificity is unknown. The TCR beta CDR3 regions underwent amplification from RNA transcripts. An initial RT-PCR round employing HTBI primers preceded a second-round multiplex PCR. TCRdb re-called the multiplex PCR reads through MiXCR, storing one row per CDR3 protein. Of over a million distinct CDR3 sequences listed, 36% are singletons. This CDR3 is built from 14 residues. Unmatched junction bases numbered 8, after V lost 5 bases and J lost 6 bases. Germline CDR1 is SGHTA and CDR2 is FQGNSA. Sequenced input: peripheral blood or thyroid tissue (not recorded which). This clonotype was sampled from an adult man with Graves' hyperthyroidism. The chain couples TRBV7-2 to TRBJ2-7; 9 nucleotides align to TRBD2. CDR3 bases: TGTGCCAGCAGCCCAACTCGAGCGGGGGGCGAGCAGTACTTC. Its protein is CASSPTRAGGEQYF.